Sequencing of this T cell receptor (beta chain) was carried out in a study of blood T cell repertoires in COVID-19. About the study: Samples representing acute and convalescent COVID-19 were sourced from the United States, Italy and Spain.

The authors' processing: Amplifying reference gene primers gave estimates of nucleated cell counts. Produced via immunoSEQ multiplex PCR; TCRdb's table is partial and in-frame only. From that table come the V and J calls and clone size; the DNA was used to work out D and trimming. The sample yields 150,000 or so clones, roughly nine tenths seen once. The sequencing input was peripheral blood. The receptor was derived from a woman in her 70s with COVID-19, enrolled during active disease.

The CDR3 protein is CASHRGYNEKLFF. In DNA, the CDR3 is TGTGCCAGCCACAGGGGTTATAATGAAAAACTGTTTTTT. The gene calls are TRBV2 and TRBJ1-4; 7 bases agree with TRBD1. CDR3 length: 13 residues. Germline V gene lookup returns CDR1 SNHLY and CDR2 FYNNEI. V lost 8 bases, J lost 4 bases, and 4 bases stayed unmatched.